What follows are 4 T cell receptor beta chains derived from one specimen sequenced in a study of shared clonotypes between healthy human individuals. Clones were sequenced by immunoSEQ multiplex PCR, and TCRdb holds only the in-frame ones, with some missing. This table holds around 2.5 million clones, 93% found once. Material for sequencing was naive CD4+ T cells from PBMCs. As for subset: CD45RA+ positively selected. These receptors all come from a man aged 18 to 30 in good health. Some clones in this sample may be carry-over from other donors' samples.

As to this clone: The same CDR3 also results from other DNA sequences found in this sample. The chain carries TRBV5-1 and TRBJ2-5; no reliable D call. Per the germline V gene, CDR1 is SGHRS and CDR2 is YFSETQ. The CDR3 has 12 residues. Trimming stripped 4 bases from V and 0 bases from J, with 4 bases between. The CDR3 sequence: CASSVDQETQYF. For the CDR3, the DNA is TGCGCCAGCAGCGTCGACCAAGAGACCCAGTACTTC.

The rearrangement joins TRBV7-2 to TRBJ1-2, with D maybe TRBD1 (6 bases). Trimming took 5 bases from V and 0 from J, leaving 16 bases between them. Germline V gene data show CDR1 as SGHTA and CDR2 as FQGNSA. This CDR3 comprises 16 residues. The CDR3 nucleotides are TGTGCCAGCAGCCGTGGGGGCAGGGAGACTAACTATGGCTACACCTTC. Translated, it gives CASSRGGRETNYGYTF.

This clone has just a few counts. This chain connects TRBV30 to TRBJ1-1; the D is unclear. Trimming took off 2 bases at V and 2 bases at J, with 9 bases between the two ends. Germline CDR1 is GTSNPN and CDR2 is SVGIG (reference sequence). This CDR3 is 13 amino acids long. CDR3: CAWSQQTNTEAFF. The DNA of the CDR3 is TGTGCCTGGAGTCAACAGACAAACACTGAAGCTTTCTTT.

The chain carries TRBV5-8 and TRBJ1-2; 7 positions match TRBD1. CDR1 is SGHTS and CDR2 is YDEGEE in the germline V gene. The CDR3 length is 15 residues. V shed 4 bases and J 7 bases; nucleotides not matched to a gene: 13. CDR3 sequence reads: CASSHYQTGTGGYTF. CDR3 nucleotides: TGTGCCAGCAGCCATTACCAGACAGGGACGGGTGGCTACACCTTC.